Below, 2 T cell receptor beta chains from the same sample are listed, as sequenced in a study of long-term antiretroviral therapy in people with HIV. Running of the v3.0 immunoSEQ assay took place at survey level. Only in-frame clones appear in the TCRdb table, and some are missing; sequencing was by immunoSEQ multiplex PCR. This sample carries roughly 20,000 clones, around 84% of them seen once, and the ten largest clones take 3% to 4%. The specimen comprised unsorted PBMCs, sampled 1.9 years after starting antiretroviral therapy. These receptors all come from a woman between 50 and 59 years old with HIV.

Written as DNA, the CDR3 is TGTGCCAGCAGTTCGCCTGACATGGGGGGTTCACCCCTCCACTTT. This sequence encodes CASSSPDMGGSPLHF. The chain employs TRBV28 and TRBJ1-6, with TRBD1 as a possible D gene (5 bases). The CDR3 runs to 15 residues. V was trimmed by 4 bases and J by 9 bases, leaving 16 bases between them. Germline CDR1 reads MDHEN; CDR2 reads SYDVKM.

The V gene is TRBV4-2, the J gene TRBJ1-1; no clear D gene. Trimming stripped 0 bases from V and 0 bases from J, with 5 bases between. CDR3 length: 14 amino acids. Germline CDR1 and CDR2: LGHNA and YNFKEQ. CDR3 residues: CASSQDGVNTEAFF. The CDR3 DNA reads TGTGCCAGCAGCCAAGATGGGGTGAACACTGAAGCTTTCTTT.